The 25 T cell receptor beta chains listed next were all sequenced from one sample in a study of control samples from healthy donors and cancer patients (dated by TCRdb to between 2020 and 2021). Preparation of the library involved the immunoSEQ multiplex PCR assay. TCRdb carries this immuneACCESS record with in-frame sequences only. Its versions omit some clonotypes, under half of them owing to an unresolved V gene in the studies checked, with the rest unexplained. This sample is represented by around 22,000 clones; roughly 85% of them were singletons. The ten largest clonotypes hold 38% of the sample. Sample: PBMCs. The receptor set was obtained from a man in his sixties with head and neck cancer.

This chain joins TRBV7-3 and TRBJ1-2; D perhaps matches TRBD1 (5 bases). Trimming cost V 4 bases and J 5 bases, with 5 bases left between them. Per germline, CDR1 SGHTA and CDR2 FQGTGA. This CDR3 has 11 amino acids. The CDR3 DNA reads as TGTGCCAGCAGCTCAGGGTATGGCTACACCTTC. Amino acids: CASSSGYGYTF.

This sequence joins TRBV3-1 (or the pseudogene TRBV3-2) and TRBJ2-1, with TRBD2 matching over 10 bases. Germline-derived CDR1 and CDR2 are LGHDT and YNNKEL (reference sequence). CDR3 size: 13 residues. With 6 bases clipped from V and 7 bases from J, the junction kept 3 bases outside the gene matches. The DNA of the CDR3 is TGTGCCAGCAGACTAGCGGGAAAAAATGAGCAGTTCTTC. It codes for CASRLAGKNEQFF.

The CDR3 loop reads CASSSGQGVEQYV. The CDR3 DNA follows: TGTGCCAGCAGCTCGGGACAGGGGGTTGAGCAGTACGTC. The rearrangement links TRBV7-9 to TRBJ2-7, with 11 bases matching TRBD1. This CDR3 has 13 residues. Germline CDR1 is SEHNR and CDR2 is FQNEAQ (reference sequence). The trim removed 4 bases at V and 7 bases at J, leaving 3 bases unmatched.

V is TRBV5-1 and J is TRBJ2-1; 8 bases align to TRBD1. CDR3 length: 14 residues. V trimming: 1 base; J trimming: 9 bases; junction bases outside the gene matches: 6. Germline V gene lookup returns CDR1 SGHRS and CDR2 YFSETQ. In DNA, the CDR3 is TGCGCCAGCAGCTTGACAGGGGGTGAGGGTGAGCAGTTCTTC. It codes for CASSLTGGEGEQFF.

This clone came up a few times. The rearrangement joins TRBV7-6 to TRBJ2-5; D remains ambiguous. V gave up 1 base and J gave up 1 base, with 25 bases separating them. The CDR3 spans 20 residues. In germline, CDR1 is SGHVS, CDR2 FNYEAQ. The CDR3 spells CASSLETPFEAVRPQETQYF. CDR3 DNA sequence: TGTGCCAGCAGCTTAGAGACTCCCTTCGAGGCGGTCCGGCCCCAAGAGACCCAGTACTTC.

The rearrangement links TRBV28 to TRBJ1-2; D is possibly TRBD1 (5 bases). V gave up 4 bases and J gave up 4 bases, with 19 bases separating them. Germline V gives CDR1 MDHEN, CDR2 SYDVKM. The CDR3 length is 16 residues. CDR3 amino acids: CASSSPGVASSYGYTF. The CDR3 DNA reads TGTGCCAGCAGTTCCCCGGGGGTCGCCTCTTCCTATGGCTACACCTTC.

The chain employs TRBV7-3 and TRBJ1-3; D is ambiguous. Trimming removed 0 bases from V and 2 bases from J, with 11 bases in between. This CDR3 region has 16 residues. CDR1 is SGHTA, CDR2 FQGTGA, per germline. CDR3: CASSLTGLTPGNTIYF. CDR3 DNA sequence: TGTGCCAGCAGCTTAACCGGTCTCACTCCTGGAAACACCATATATTTT.

The CDR3 here is CASSEARGAFEKLFF. DNA of the CDR3: TGTGCCAGCAGTGAAGCGAGGGGAGCATTCGAAAAACTGTTTTTT. V usage is TRBV6-1 and J usage is TRBJ1-4, with D perhaps matching TRBD1 (5 bases). The CDR3 has 15 residues. V was cut by 0 bases and J by 8 bases, with 13 bases left in between. Germline V lookup: CDR1 MNHNS, CDR2 SASEGT.

Sample share makes this clone medium-sized. The V and J genes are TRBV19 and TRBJ1-4; the D gene is possibly TRBD1 (5 bases). The CDR3 runs 12 residues. The germline V and J ends were trimmed by 4 bases and 8 bases, with 8 bases remaining between them. Germline V gene data show CDR1 as LNHDA and CDR2 as SQIVND (reference sequence). The CDR3 protein is CASSRQGEKLFF. The DNA for the CDR3 is TGTGCCAGTAGTAGGCAGGGAGAAAAACTGTTTTTT.

This clone occurred once. The J gene is TRBJ1-2, the V gene TRBV5-1, with a weak D call TRBD1 (5 bases). Per germline, CDR1 SGHRS and CDR2 YFSETQ. With 3 bases removed from V and 4 bases from J, the gap between germline ends came to 13 bases. The CDR3 contains 14 residues. CDR3 region: CASSSWGTGYGYTF. The CDR3 nucleotides are TGCGCCAGCAGCTCATGGGGGACTGGCTATGGCTACACCTTC.

The chain recombines TRBV3-1 (or the pseudogene TRBV3-2) with TRBJ2-5; D gene uncertain. Trimming took off 4 bases at V and 4 bases at J, with 7 bases between the two ends. CDR3 length equals 12 residues. CDR1 LGHDT and CDR2 YNNKEL come from the germline V gene (reference sequence). The CDR3 DNA sequence: TGTGCCAGCAGCCGGCGTGGAGAGACCCAGTACTTC. It encodes CASSRRGETQYF.

The chain combines TRBV6-6 with TRBJ2-1; a weak D match, TRBD1 (5 bases). Germline CDR1 is MNHNY and CDR2 is SVGAGI (reference sequence). The CDR3 totals 14 residues. The V end lost 0 bases, the J end lost 5 bases, and 8 bases lay between the germline ends. The CDR3 here is CASSYSEGDNEQFF. DNA for the CDR3: TGTGCCAGCAGTTACTCGGAAGGGGACAATGAGCAGTTCTTC.

The chain uses TRBV7-9 and TRBJ2-5, with D perhaps TRBD2 (6 bases). Germline CDR1 and CDR2: SEHNR and FQNEAQ (reference sequence). This CDR3 spans 14 amino acids. V was shortened by 5 bases and J by 5 bases, with 15 bases between the two germline ends. The CDR3 DNA follows: TGTGCCAGCAGCCCCGGGTGGAGCGGGGAGACCCAGTACTTC. Encoded protein: CASSPGWSGETQYF.

The J gene is TRBJ2-3, the V gene TRBV6-1; perhaps TRBD2 as D (6 bases). Germline V CDR1 and CDR2: MNHNS, SASEGT. V was clipped by 4 bases and J by 0 bases, with 20 bases between them. The CDR3 loop spans 18 amino acids. This CDR3 reads CASSGEWGTGTSTDTQYF. The CDR3 DNA reads TGTGCCAGCAGTGGGGAATGGGGGACGGGGACTAGCACAGATACGCAGTATTTT.

In DNA, the CDR3 is TGTGCCAGCAGCCCAGCAGGGCCCTACGAGCAGTACGTC. It encodes CASSPAGPYEQYV. V gene TRBV6-5 combines with J gene TRBJ2-7; tentatively, D is TRBD1 (5 bases). The germline V gene has CDR1 MNHEY and CDR2 SVGAGI. V gave up 6 bases and J gave up 2 bases, with 11 bases separating them. The CDR3 sequence is 13 residues long.

This chain joins TRBV29-1 and TRBJ1-1; D not resolved. Germline-derived CDR1 and CDR2 are SQVTM and ANQGSEA. V was clipped by 8 bases and J by 4 bases, with 11 bases between them. The CDR3 consists of 11 residues. The CDR3 reads CSLGRRTEAFF. For the CDR3, the DNA is TGCAGCTTGGGGAGGCGCACTGAAGCTTTCTTT.

The sample holds one count of this clone. V is TRBV24-1 and J is TRBJ2-3; D perhaps matches TRBD1 (5 bases). The germline gives CDR1 KGHDR, CDR2 SFDVKD. The CDR3 consists of 12 residues. The V end was cut by 7 bases, the J end by 3 bases, with 7 bases between. The CDR3 protein is CATRDTTDTQYF. CDR3 DNA: TGTGCCACCAGGGACACGACAGATACGCAGTATTTT.

This clone was picked up one time. This chain joins TRBV11-2 and TRBJ2-3, with D uncertain. CDR1 is SGHAT, CDR2 FQNNGV, per germline. The CDR3 totals 11 residues. Trimming took 1 base from V and 6 from J, leaving 2 bases between them. The CDR3 here is CASSLVDTQYF. CDR3 bases: TGTGCCAGCAGCTTAGTGGATACGCAGTATTTT.

For this clone: The same CDR3 is also encoded by other DNA sequences in this sample. This chain uses TRBV6-5 with TRBJ2-7; TRBD1 or TRBD2 may be the D gene (5 bases each). Deletions cut 9 bases from V and 4 bases from J, with 19 bases between. There are 14 residues in the CDR3. CDR1 MNHEY and CDR2 SVGAGI come from the germline V gene. CDR3: CASGAGLGKYEQYF. CDR3 DNA: TGTGCCAGTGGGGCGGGTTTAGGGAAATACGAGCAGTACTTC.

The chain combines TRBV5-1 with TRBJ2-1; perhaps TRBD2 as D (6 bases). Germline CDR1 and CDR2: SGHRS and YFSETQ. The CDR3 spans 13 residues. V lost 4 bases and J 7 bases, leaving 12 bases between the germline ends. DNA of the CDR3: TGCGCCAGCAGCCGGGGGTCCGCGAATGAGCAGTTCTTC. Translation gives CASSRGSANEQFF.

The chain recombines TRBV7-9 with TRBJ2-7; 8 nucleotides line up with TRBD1. V gave up 5 bases and J gave up 7 bases; unmatched junction bases: 13. CDR1 and CDR2 (germline): SEHNR, FQNEAQ (reference sequence). The CDR3 is 15 residues long. The CDR3 coding sequence is TGTGCCAGCAGCCCTCACTCCGGGACAGGACAAGAGCAGTACTTC. Its translation: CASSPHSGTGQEQYF.

V gene TRBV19 combines with J gene TRBJ2-5; 8 bases fit TRBD1. The CDR3 contains 14 residues. Germline trimming cut 5 bases from V and 5 bases from J; bases unmatched to any gene: 7. Germline V lookup: CDR1 LNHDA, CDR2 SQIVND (reference sequence). The CDR3 here is CASSYPGGWETQYF. The CDR3 bases are TGTGCCAGTAGTTACCCAGGGGGCTGGGAGACCCAGTACTTC.

The table lists this clone with a count of one. The chain uses TRBV11-2 and TRBJ2-2; D might be TRBD1 (6 bases). The germline CDR1 and CDR2 sequences are SGHAT and FQNNGV. V was cut by 3 bases and J by 2 bases, with 13 bases left in between. The CDR3 consists of 16 residues. This CDR3 is CASSFSGQSNTGELFF. The CDR3 DNA sequence: TGTGCCAGCAGCTTTTCCGGACAGAGTAACACCGGGGAGCTGTTTTTT.

V and J are TRBV4-2 and TRBJ2-3; 10 bases align to TRBD2. V lost 1 base to trimming and J lost 3 bases; unmatched junction nucleotides: 4. This CDR3 spans 16 amino acids. Looked up from germline, CDR1 is LGHNA and CDR2 is YNFKEQ. CDR3 sequence (DNA): TGTGCCAGCAGCCAAGGAGCGGGAGGGCGGACAGATACGCAGTATTTT. The encoded protein is CASSQGAGGRTDTQYF.

This clone appeared a few times. The chain combines TRBV19 with TRBJ1-5, with D unresolved. Trimming shortened V by 3 bases and J by 0 bases, and 6 bases separated the two germline ends. CDR1 and CDR2 (germline): LNHDA, SQIVND (reference sequence). CDR3 length: 14 residues. CDR3 nucleotides: TGTGCCAGTAGTATTTCTGCTAGCAATCAGCCCCAGCATTTT. Translated, it gives CASSISASNQPQHF.